This T cell receptor (beta chain) was sequenced for a study of neoadjuvant anti-PD-1 for oral cavity cancer. Study-level results: Higher pretreatment Treg/Th17 ratios tracked higher pretreatment blood clonality.

This CDR3 spans 13 amino acids. Germline V CDR1 and CDR2: SQVTM, ANQGSEA. V was trimmed by 4 bases and J by 0 bases, leaving 9 bases between them. Comment on this clone: Its matching antigen is unknown.

Clones were sequenced by immunoSEQ multiplex PCR, and TCRdb holds only the in-frame ones, with some missing. The repertoire holds about 15,000 clones, over 55% seen once, with roughly 3.3% in the top ten. This clonotype originated in a person between 35 and 79 years old with oral cavity squamous cell carcinoma. Here the sequenced sample was PBMCs, taken before nivolumab (anti-PD-1) treatment. This chain links TRBV29-1 with TRBJ1-1; no definite D call. CDR3: CSVASQMNTEAFF. The CDR3 DNA follows: TGCAGCGTTGCAAGTCAAATGAACACTGAAGCTTTCTTT.